The 3 T cell receptor beta chains listed next were all sequenced from one sample in a study of CD4 T cells in relation to SARS-CoV-2 and coronaviruses. TCRdb keeps only in-frame clones here, not all; method: immunoSEQ multiplex PCR. The sample lists 18,000 or so clones, 60% to 75% seen once, with 30% in the top ten. Unexposed donor CD4+ T cells date from about 2011-2018, before the COVID-19 pandemic. The cells were cultured for around ten days before CD4+ T cells were isolated. For these receptors, no antigen is known. Material for sequencing was CD4+ T cells from PBMCs, cultured in vitro. These receptor sequences come from a human donor in good health.

This chain uses TRBV24-1 with TRBJ1-4; 9 positions agree with TRBD1. V shed 3 bases and J 8 bases; nucleotides not matched to a gene: 12. The CDR3 has 17 amino acids. Germline V gene lookup returns CDR1 KGHDR and CDR2 SFDVKD. CDR3 loop: CATSDPQGQGKGEKLFF. In DNA form, the CDR3 reads TGTGCCACCAGTGATCCCCAAGGACAGGGGAAGGGAGAAAAACTGTTTTTT.

The chain employs TRBV10-3 and TRBJ2-2; TRBD1 is a possible D gene (5 bases). The CDR3 is 15 residues long. Trimming took off 5 bases at V and 4 bases at J, with 14 bases between the two ends. Germline CDR1 is ENHRY and CDR2 is SYGVKD. The CDR3 DNA sequence: TGTGCCATCAGTAAGGACACGTCCCCCACCGGGGAGCTGTTTTTT. Protein sequence: CAISKDTSPTGELFF.

V is TRBV5-4 and J is TRBJ1-4; D might be TRBD1 (5 bases). The CDR3 loop spans 16 amino acids. The germline V and J ends were trimmed by 3 bases and 4 bases, with 16 bases remaining between them. Germline CDR1 reads SGHNT; CDR2 reads YYREEE (reference sequence). The DNA for the CDR3 is TGTGCCAGCAGCTCCGGCTGGGACCTGGATAATGAAAAACTGTTTTTT. Residues: CASSSGWDLDNEKLFF.